The clone carrying this TCR beta chain has only a few counts. This sample is drawn from a study of cytomegalovirus exposure and HLA in healthy donors. Whole-study context: Clustering assigned 70% to 90% of the approximately 430 genotyped donors to the Caucasian-associated ancestry cluster.

CDR1 and CDR2 from the germline V gene are MNHNS and SASEGT. V lost 5 bases, J lost 0 bases, and 11 bases lay in between. The CDR3 consists of 15 residues. PCR used 60 Vbeta primers and 13 Jbeta primers. Here immunoSEQ multiplex PCR was the method, and the copy in TCRdb shows in-frame clones only, minus some. The table includes about 270,000 clones, roughly two thirds detected once. The source of this sequence is a female donor in good health and CMV-seronegative. The chain employs TRBV6-1 and TRBJ1-5, with no clear D. Sequencing input: PBMCs. The CDR3 loop is CASSFQVYSNQPQHF. CDR3 sequence (DNA): TGTGCCAGCAGTTTTCAGGTGTATAGCAATCAGCCCCAGCATTTT.